The 14 T cell receptor beta chains given below trace back to one sample, sequenced in a study of blood T cells in healthy people across ages. Next came a second PCR, run for about 7 to 11 cycles, which used a sample-barcoded 5' primer along with a J-beta primer mix. Via MiXCR, TCRdb re-called the 5' RACE reads, giving one row per CDR3 protein. This table has hundreds of thousands of distinct CDR3 sequences, approximately 30% appearing once. The sample consisted of blood. Receptor source: a woman of 80 years or more in good health.

In this sample, this clonotype turned up many times. V and J are TRBV12-3 or TRBV12-4 and TRBJ1-1; TRBD1 aligns across 9 bases. This CDR3 region has 13 residues. V shed 5 bases, J shed 5 bases, and the junction held 3 bases outside the gene matches. The CDR3 DNA reads TGTGCCAGCAGTACCGGACAGGGGACTGAAGCTTTCTTT. The encoded protein is CASSTGQGTEAFF.

This clonotype was found many times. The V call is TRBV19, the J call TRBJ2-3, with no clear D. CDR1 LNHDA and CDR2 SQIVND come from the germline V gene (reference sequence). V lost 5 bases and J lost 12, with 18 bases in between. The CDR3 length is 13 residues. CDR3 in amino acids: CASSSSNPFPQYF. DNA of the CDR3: TGTGCCAGTAGTTCCTCGAACCCTTTTCCTCAGTATTTT.

The sample holds many counts of this clonotype. This chain links TRBV18 with TRBJ2-7; D could derive from TRBD1 or TRBD2 (5 bases each). Per the germline V gene, CDR1 is KGHSH and CDR2 is LQKENI. The V gene lost 0 bases and the J gene lost 1 base, with 10 bases spanning the gap. The CDR3 is 15 residues long. The CDR3 sequence is CASSPPRGMSYEQYF. The CDR3, as DNA: TGTGCCAGCTCACCACCCCGGGGCATGTCCTACGAGCAGTACTTC. Full variable domain (missing parts from reference TRBV18 and TRBJ2-7): NAGVMQNPRHLVRRRGQEARLRCSPMKGHSHVYWYRQLPEEGLKFMVYLQKENIIDESGMPKERFSAEFPKEGPSILRIQQVVRGDSAAYFCASSPPRGMSYEQYFGPGTRLTVT.

The gene calls are TRBV12-3 or TRBV12-4 and TRBJ1-2; D might be TRBD1 (5 bases). V was clipped by 3 bases and J by 6 bases, with 14 bases between them. The CDR3 extends over 14 amino acids. The CDR3 region has the DNA TGTGCCAGCAGTTTCTGGGGGAGTGGCAATGGCTACACCTTC. Translated: CASSFWGSGNGYTF.

The chain carries TRBV6-1 and TRBJ2-2; D not resolved. V gave up 8 bases and J gave up 6 bases, with 16 bases separating them. This CDR3 region has 14 residues. The germline CDR1 and CDR2 sequences are MNHNS and SASEGT. CDR3 loop: CASGERPTAGELFF. The CDR3 coding sequence is TGTGCCAGCGGAGAGCGACCCACCGCCGGGGAGCTGTTTTTT.

This clonotype was recorded at least ten times. This chain uses TRBV4-3 with TRBJ1-1; TRBD1 might be the D (6 bases). CDR1 LGHNA and CDR2 YSLEER come from the germline V gene. The CDR3 spans 15 residues. The V end lost 2 bases, the J end lost 4 bases, and 14 bases lay between the germline ends. Written as DNA, the CDR3 is TGCGCCAGCAGCCAACACAAGGGGGGGGGCACTGAAGCTTTCTTT. Residues: CASSQHKGGGTEAFF.

This clonotype was picked up a small number of times. The chain is built from TRBV7-6 and TRBJ1-1; TRBD1 aligns across 8 bases. The V gene's germline CDR1 is SGHVS and CDR2 FNYEAQ. This CDR3 has 15 residues. The ends lost 5 bases at V and 1 base at J; junction bases unmatched: 6. CDR3 bases: TGTGCCAGCAGCCCCTTGACAGGGGCGAACACTGAAGCTTTCTTT. Encoded protein: CASSPLTGANTEAFF.

This clonotype has a handful of counts. The chain combines TRBV7-6 with TRBJ2-2; TRBD2 agrees at 9 bases. Germline lookup yields CDR1 SGHVS and CDR2 FNYEAQ. CDR3 length: 18 residues. With 2 bases clipped from V and 2 bases from J, the junction kept 9 bases outside the gene matches. As DNA, the CDR3 is TGTGCCAGCAGCTTACGGACAGCGGGGGGATTAAACACCGGGGAGCTGTTTTTT. It encodes CASSLRTAGGLNTGELFF.

In this sample, this clonotype turned up a few times. The chain recombines TRBV18 with TRBJ1-2; possibly TRBD1 for D (5 bases). Deletions cut 0 bases from V and 7 bases from J, with 15 bases between. The CDR3 extends over 15 amino acids. From germline, CDR1 is KGHSH and CDR2 LQKENI. The CDR3 nucleotides are TGTGCCAGCTCACCACCTGAAGGCGGAGGGGCTGGCTACACCTTC. Translation: CASSPPEGGGAGYTF.

As regards this clonotype: With a much larger clone just one base away, this may be a read error. V and J are TRBV20-1 and TRBJ2-1; a possible D gene is TRBD1 (5 bases). The DNA end lines up better with TRBJ2-7; the J call may be wrong. This CDR3 is built from 15 residues. CDR1 is DFQATT and CDR2 is SNEGSKA in the germline V gene (reference sequence). CDR3 DNA: TGCAGTGCTAGAGATGACAGTAGCTCCTACAATGAGCAGTACTTC. Its protein product is CSARDDSSSYNEQYF.

In this sample, this clonotype turned up many times. The chain is built from TRBV5-6 and TRBJ2-7, with no clear D. The CDR3 runs to 12 residues. V lost 1 base and J 4 bases, leaving 6 bases between the germline ends. CDR1 is SGHDT and CDR2 is YYEEEE in the germline V gene. The CDR3 DNA sequence: TGTGCCAGCAGCTTGAACAATTACGAGCAGTACTTC. Its translation is CASSLNNYEQYF. Drawing the rest from reference TRBV5-6 and TRBJ2-7, the complete variable domain is DAGVTQSPTHLIKTRGQQVTLRCSPKSGHDTVSWYQQALGQGPQFIFQYYEEEERQRGNFPDRFSGHQFPNYSSELNVNALLLGDSALYLCASSLNNYEQYFGPGTRLTVT.

This clonotype was observed many times. The rearrangement uses TRBV27 and TRBJ2-7; D possibly corresponds to TRBD2 (5 bases). From germline, CDR1 is MNHEY and CDR2 SMNVEV (reference sequence). CDR3 length: 13 amino acids. V lost 10 bases and J 1 base, leaving 14 bases between the germline ends. The CDR3 DNA sequence: TGTGCCATCTCAAGAGGGCGGTCCTACGAGCAGTACTTC. Encoded protein: CAISRGRSYEQYF.

This clonotype was seen a few times. The chain links TRBV5-1 to TRBJ1-5, with D possibly being TRBD1 (5 bases). This CDR3 comprises 19 residues. CDR1 and CDR2 (germline): SGHRS, YFSETQ. The V and J ends lost 4 bases and 0 bases respectively, with 23 bases between them. This CDR3 reads CASSPTGQRAFHSNQPQHF. The CDR3 DNA sequence: TGCGCCAGCAGCCCGACGGGGCAGAGGGCCTTCCATAGCAATCAGCCCCAGCATTTT.

There are a few counts of this clonotype. The chain carries TRBV24-1 and TRBJ2-3; D perhaps matches TRBD1 (6 bases). CDR3 length: 13 residues. Between the trimmed V and J ends, which lost 5 bases and 6 bases, there was a span of 11 bases. CDR1 is KGHDR and CDR2 is SFDVKD in the germline V gene. The CDR3 DNA reads TGTGCCACCAGTGGCAGGGGACCCGATACGCAGTATTTT. Protein product: CATSGRGPDTQYF.